Listed below are T cell receptor beta chains from one sample, sequenced in a study of PD-L1 blockade in urothelial cancer. Profiled with immunoSEQ multiplex PCR; TCRdb holds only in-frame clones, not every one. The sample contains 45,000 to 55,000 clones, around 84% of which appear only once. This specimen was PBMCs, taken around atezolizumab (anti-PD-L1) treatment. The receptors stem from a man aged 50 to 60 with urothelial cancer. The CDR3 runs from the conserved cysteine through the conserved F or W. The D gene is left open where the match is weak. Not every row has a clone size; where given, it reads once, few, many or a size class.

d_call	clone_size	v_call	j_call	cdr3_aa	cdr3_nt
TRBD1	once	TRBV5-1	TRBJ2-3	CASSSDRGTDTQYF	TGCGCCAGCAGCTCCGACAGGGGCACAGATACGCAGTATTTT
.	.	TRBV7-9	TRBJ1-2	CASSLSRESNYGYTF	TGTGCCAGCAGCCTATCAAGGGAGTCTAACTATGGCTACACCTTC
.	few	TRBV7-9	TRBJ2-7	CASSLEPREYEQYF	TGTGCCAGCAGCTTAGAGCCCCGGGAGTACGAGCAGTACTTC
TRBD2	.	TRBV7-2	TRBJ2-1	CASSLLLAGGTNSYNEQFF	TGTGCCAGCAGCTTATTACTAGCGGGAGGTACGAACTCCTACAATGAGCAGTTCTTC
TRBD2	.	TRBV19	TRBJ2-3	CASSIAELAGGGDTQYF	TGTGCCAGTAGTATAGCCGAACTAGCGGGGGGCGGAGATACGCAGTATTTT
TRBD1	.	TRBV2	TRBJ2-7	CASSGDRAHEQYF	TGTGCCAGCAGCGGGGACAGGGCTCACGAGCAGTACTTC
.	.	TRBV7-2	TRBJ1-3	CASSLGHGNTIYF	TGTGCCAGCAGTCTTGGGCATGGAAACACCATATATTTT
.	.	TRBV6-1	TRBJ1-6	CASRELRGQNSPLHF	TGTGCCAGCAGGGAACTCCGCGGGCAGAATTCACCCCTCCACTTT
.	once	TRBV18	TRBJ2-1	CASSQGQSWNEQFF	TGTGCCAGCTCACAAGGACAGAGCTGGAATGAGCAGTTCTTC
.	.	TRBV4-2	TRBJ2-7	CASSPWGRDYEQYF	TGTGCCAGCAGCCCGTGGGGCAGGGACTACGAGCAGTACTTC
.	.	TRBV7-9	TRBJ2-3	CASSLGPVAFTDTQYF	TGTGCCAGCAGCTTAGGGCCGGTAGCCTTCACAGATACGCAGTATTTT
.	.	TRBV7-9	TRBJ2-1	CASSLATRHEQFF	TGTGCCAGCAGCTTAGCGACTAGACATGAGCAGTTCTTC
.	.	TRBV30	TRBJ1-5	CAWSVRAGVNQPQHF	TGTGCCTGGAGTGTACGGGCAGGGGTTAATCAGCCCCAGCATTTT
.	few	TRBV7-8	TRBJ2-1	CASSLDTGNNEQFF	TGTGCCAGCAGCTTAGACACGGGGAATAATGAGCAGTTCTTC
TRBD2	.	TRBV5-1	TRBJ2-1	CASSLGTTLFEGQFF	TGCGCCAGCAGCCTCGGGACTACACTATTCGAGGGGCAGTTCTTC
TRBD2	.	TRBV19	TRBJ2-3	CASSRRERASTDTQYF	TGTGCCAGTAGCCGGCGGGAGCGGGCAAGCACAGATACGCAGTATTTT
.	few	TRBV29-1	TRBJ1-1	CSDGALGTEAFF	TGCAGCGACGGAGCACTTGGAACTGAAGCTTTCTTT
.	.	TRBV2	TRBJ1-5	CASSRDNYNQPQHF	TGTGCCAGCAGTCGGGACAACTACAATCAGCCCCAGCATTTT
TRBD1	.	TRBV16	TRBJ1-1	CASSLPGQSLMGTEAFF	TGTGCCAGCAGCCTACCGGGACAGTCTCTAATGGGGACTGAAGCTTTCTTT
.	.	TRBV5-6	TRBJ2-3	CASSHTDTQYF	TGTGCCAGCAGTCACACAGATACGCAGTATTTT
TRBD2	once	TRBV2	TRBJ2-1	CASRPGTSGSYNEQFF	TGTGCCAGCAGACCCGGGACTAGCGGCTCCTACAATGAGCAGTTCTTC
TRBD2	.	TRBV10-3	TRBJ2-1	CAISSGTTLNEQFF	TGTGCCATCAGTTCCGGGACTACCCTCAATGAGCAGTTCTTC
TRBD2	.	TRBV5-1	TRBJ2-7	CASSPEGLAYEQYF	TGCGCCAGCAGCCCAGAGGGACTAGCCTACGAGCAGTACTTC
.	.	TRBV11-2	TRBJ2-7	CASSLVTGLEQYF	TGTGCCAGCAGCTTAGTTACAGGGTTAGAGCAGTACTTC
.	.	TRBV4-1	TRBJ1-3	CASSPLHPDSSGNTIYF	TGCGCCAGCAGCCCCCTCCACCCCGACAGCTCTGGAAACACCATATATTTT
.	.	TRBV4-3	TRBJ2-7	CASSQDWASSYEQYF	TGCGCCAGCAGCCAAGATTGGGCCAGCTCCTACGAGCAGTACTTC
.	.	TRBV7-3	TRBJ1-3	CASSPRQGNTIYF	TGTGCCAGCAGCCCGCGACAGGGAAACACCATATATTTT
TRBD1	.	TRBV5-1	TRBJ1-1	CASSLGQGRAEAFF	TGCGCCAGCAGCTTGGGACAGGGTCGTGCTGAAGCTTTCTTT
.	.	TRBV9	TRBJ2-3	CASSVDSSTDTQYF	TGTGCCAGCAGCGTAGACAGCAGCACAGATACGCAGTATTTT
.	once	TRBV12-5	TRBJ2-3	CASARSGGTDTQYF	TGTGCTAGTGCCCGCTCAGGGGGCACAGATACGCAGTATTTT
TRBD1	.	TRBV30	TRBJ1-1	CAWITGGPKTEAFF	TGTGCCTGGATCACAGGGGGCCCTAAGACTGAAGCTTTCTTT
.	.	TRBV27	TRBJ1-5	CASSFQGINQPQHF	TGTGCCAGCAGTTTCCAGGGGATCAATCAGCCCCAGCATTTT
.	.	TRBV19	TRBJ2-5	CASSIWLEEAQYF	TGTGCCAGTAGTATATGGCTAGAAGAGGCCCAGTACTTC
TRBD2	.	TRBV6-6	TRBJ2-2	CASSRTSGMGTGELFF	TGTGCCAGCAGCCGGACTAGCGGGATGGGCACCGGGGAGCTGTTTTTT
.	.	TRBV28	TRBJ1-1	CASSLYTPGKMTRGSSSWTEAFF	TGTGCCAGCAGTTTATATACCCCGGGGAAGATGACCCGGGGGTCCAGTTCGTGGACTGAAGCTTTCTTT
TRBD1	once	TRBV6-5	TRBJ2-7	CASSYDRGSYEQYF	TGTGCCAGCAGTTACGACAGGGGCTCCTACGAGCAGTACTTC
TRBD2	.	TRBV19	TRBJ2-4	CASTASGSLAKNIQYF	TGTGCCAGTACCGCTAGCGGAAGTCTAGCCAAAAACATTCAGTACTTC
TRBD1	.	TRBV27	TRBJ2-3	CASSVSGQGIPTDTQYF	TGTGCCAGCAGTGTCTCAGGACAGGGAATTCCCACAGATACGCAGTATTTT
TRBD1	.	TRBV28	TRBJ2-7	CASSFYLGQGSRYEQYF	TGTGCCAGCAGTTTTTATTTGGGACAGGGGTCAAGGTACGAGCAGTACTTC
.	.	TRBV4-1	TRBJ1-5	CASSQGRGGINQPQHF	TGCGCCAGCAGCCAAGGCAGAGGGGGTATCAATCAGCCCCAGCATTTT
.	.	TRBV25-1	TRBJ1-5	CASSGDYSNQPRHF	TGTGCCAGCAGTGGAGACTATAGCAATCAGCCCCGGCATTTT
.	.	TRBV7-3	TRBJ1-3	CASTTYLVFSGNTIYF	TGTGCCAGCACGACATACTTAGTGTTCTCTGGAAACACCATATATTTT
.	.	TRBV30	TRBJ2-3	CAWSVLRGSADTQYF	TGTGCCTGGAGTGTACTGAGGGGGAGTGCAGATACGCAGTATTTT
TRBD2	.	TRBV4-2	TRBJ2-1	CASSQAGRRAGDEQFF	TGTGCCAGCAGCCAGGCCGGACGAAGGGCGGGGGATGAGCAGTTCTTC
TRBD2	few	TRBV4-1	TRBJ2-1	CASSQGLAGGGEQFF	TGCGCCAGCAGCCAAGGCCTAGCGGGGGGTGGGGAGCAGTTCTTC
.	.	TRBV2	TRBJ1-2	CASSLQVDYGYTF	TGTGCCAGCAGCTTACAGGTGGACTATGGCTACACCTTC
.	.	TRBV6-1	TRBJ1-2	CASWRAYGYTF	TGTGCCAGCTGGAGGGCCTATGGCTACACCTTC
TRBD2	.	TRBV13	TRBJ2-1	CASSPPSGGPHNEQFF	TGTGCCAGCAGCCCACCTAGCGGGGGGCCTCACAATGAGCAGTTCTTC
TRBD1	.	TRBV7-9	TRBJ1-4	CASSWDSQNEKLFF	TGTGCCAGCAGTTGGGACAGCCAAAATGAAAAACTGTTTTTT